The 5 T cell receptor beta chains reported below all come from one sample, sequenced in a study of shared clonotypes between healthy human individuals. Assay: immunoSEQ multiplex PCR; the TCRdb copy retains only in-frame clones and omits some. The data hold roughly 2,000,000 clones, with 85% to 95% observed a single time. Cells designated naive CD8 were CD45RO-negative and were positively selected for CCR7, with terminally differentiated effector memory CD45RA+ cells excluded. Sequenced: naive CD8+ T cells from PBMCs. Receptors were obtained from a man between 18 and 29 years old in good health. Some clones in this sample may be carry-over from other donors' samples.

The gene calls are TRBV27 and TRBJ1-2, with 10 bases aligning to TRBD1. CDR1 and CDR2 (germline): MNHEY, SMNVEV (reference sequence). The CDR3 totals 17 residues. The V and J ends lost 3 bases and 0 bases, in that order; junction bases with no gene match: 7. CDR3 coding DNA: TGTGCCAGCAGTTTCCTCGGGACAGGGGAAACTAACTATGGCTACACCTTC. Translated: CASSFLGTGETNYGYTF.

The rearrangement uses TRBV6-4 and TRBJ2-5, with TRBD2 matching over 7 bases. The CDR3 consists of 15 residues. The germline CDR1 and CDR2 sequences are MRHNA and SNTAGT. Trimming took 7 bases from V and 5 from J; bases not matched to a gene: 13. CDR3 in DNA: TGTGCCAGCATCCCCTGTCCGGGGGGTCGGGAGACCCAGTACTTC. As protein: CASIPCPGGRETQYF.

Comments on this clone: In the same sample, other DNA sequences code for this CDR3. The chain has TRBV19 and TRBJ2-7, with a weak D call TRBD1 (6 bases). The CDR3 spans 13 residues. The V end was cut by 2 bases, the J end by 1 base, with 6 bases between. Germline-derived CDR1 and CDR2 are LNHDA and SQIVND (reference sequence). This CDR3 is CASSIQGSYEQYF. CDR3 coding DNA: TGTGCCAGTAGTATACAGGGGTCCTACGAGCAGTACTTC. The variable domain in full, completed from reference TRBV19 and TRBJ2-7, reads DGGITQSPKYLFRKEGQNVTLSCEQNLNHDAMYWYRQDPGQGLRLIYYSQIVNDFQKGDIAEGYSVSREKKESFPLTVTSAQKNPTAFYLCASSIQGSYEQYFGPGTRLTVT.

V usage is TRBV7-9 and J usage is TRBJ1-2; tentatively, D is TRBD1 (5 bases). CDR3 size: 13 residues. V lost 7 bases and J lost 4, with 13 bases in between. CDR1 and CDR2 (germline): SEHNR, FQNEAQ (reference sequence). CDR3 protein: CASIHQGSYGYTF. CDR3 nucleotides: TGTGCCAGCATACACCAGGGATCCTATGGCTACACCTTC.

This clone came up once. The chain carries TRBV6-1 and TRBJ2-2, with D perhaps matching TRBD2 (6 bases). V was trimmed by 4 bases and J by 6 bases, leaving 12 bases between them. CDR1 MNHNS and CDR2 SASEGT come from the germline V gene. CDR3 length: 14 amino acids. The CDR3 sequence is CASSGGIWAGELFF. In nucleotides, the CDR3 is TGTGCCAGCAGTGGCGGGATCTGGGCCGGGGAGCTGTTTTTT.